This T cell receptor beta chain was recorded in a study of T cells after yellow fever vaccination (dated by TCRdb to about 2019). Study-level background: The SMART-Seq v4 Ultra Low Input RNA kit was used to prepare libraries from fractions with low cell numbers. To track T-cell clones before and after primary and booster YFV17D yellow fever vaccination, bulk TCR alpha and beta repertoires were sequenced longitudinally. Two healthy male donors made up the cohort, one aged 18 to 30 years and the other aged 30 to 40 years. Blood was drawn at multiple timepoints before and after primary and secondary immunization, with bulk PBMC replicates and cell subsets isolated. General conclusions and limits of the study: Because the study included only two donors, the extent to which the findings can be generalized is limited. Computational filtering was needed because FACS-sorted repertoires could contain abundant contaminating clonotypes from the bulk population. After the booster, most of the clones that had expanded following primary vaccination were detected again (around 95% of CD4 and around 88% of CD8), which suggests that memory was broadly maintained. Compared with the primary T-cell response, the secondary T-cell response was faster but weaker, reaching its peak on day 5 rather than on day 15. A small share of clonotypes occurred in both CD4 and CD8 compartments, likely arising from convergent recombination.

The CDR1 and CDR2 encoded by the germline V gene are KGHSH and LQKENI. Inclusive of the bounding cysteine and phenylalanine, the CDR3 is 12 residues long. Only the CDR3 region is kept as DNA, spanning 36 bases read in frame from base 1. The V end loses 6 bases and the J end loses 4 bases, and a stretch of 6 bases separates them. This clonotype has at least ten counts. Its antigen remains undetermined. Base-call qualities are not available, and no considerably larger clone is one nucleotide away. Sequencing took place on an Illumina NovaSeq 6000. TCR cDNA was synthesized by 5'RACE template switching, which introduced a universal primer site and unique molecular identifiers. Priming for cDNA synthesis came from both the TCR alpha and TCR beta constant segments. Library amplification used two PCR steps, and the second PCR step added sample barcodes and sequencing adapters. Sequencing of the libraries was done on either Illumina HiSeq 2500 (2x100 bp) or NovaSeq (2x150 bp). In the paper's pipeline: Demultiplexing of reads and collapsing into UMI consensus sequences were performed with MIGEC, and V(D)J alignment was carried out with MiXCR. Vaccine-responding clonotypes were identified with edgeR using replicate PBMC samples, with FDR below 0.01 and a log2 fold change above 5 up to day 15 being required. CD4 or CD8 identity was assigned to each bulk clonotype according to whether the clonotype was present at higher abundance in the sequenced CD4 repertoire or the sequenced CD8 repertoire. TCRdb trimmed the raw reads at Q25, called clones with MiXCR and kept productive beta chains. Each entry is one CDR3 protein sequence, shown with its most common DNA and genes. Here the V and J calls rest on TCRdb's processing, not on the authors' analysis. The sample contains about 350,000 distinct CDR3 sequences, approximately 4% of them found a single time. The ten biggest clones cover under 30% of the sample.

The treatment or condition label for this specimen denotes: live attenuated yellow fever vaccine strain. At each blood-draw timepoint, two biological replicates of bulk PBMCs were collected. A standard Ficoll-Paque protocol was used to isolate PBMCs from peripheral blood. RNA was extracted with TriZol from bulk PBMCs, CD4 and CD8 fractions, and dextramer-positive and dextramer-negative fractions. The specimen comprised PBMCs, sampled 5 days after the yellow fever booster vaccination. The chain was built from TRBV18 and TRBJ2-2; confidence is insufficient to name the D gene. The clonotype comes from a man in his late teens or twenties who received the YFV17D yellow fever vaccine. The CDR3 here reads CASSKITGELFF. In nucleotides, the sequence is TGTGCCAGCTCGAAGATCACCGGGGAGCTGTTTTTT. Where the CDR3 stops, the reference TRBV18 and TRBJ2-2 genes take over; the full variable domain is NAGVMQNPRHLVRRRGQEARLRCSPMKGHSHVYWYRQLPEEGLKFMVYLQKENIIDESGMPKERFSAEFPKEGPSILRIQQVVRGDSAAYFCASSKITGELFFGEGSRLTVL.